This passage covers 10 T cell receptor beta chains from one sample sequenced in a study of T-cell reconstitution after alpha-beta-depleted transplantation in children. Unique molecular identifiers tagged the TCRbeta library. MiXCR, run by TCRdb on the PCR reads, gives a single entry per CDR3 protein. Of 500,000 to 600,000 distinct CDR3 sequences listed, 15% to 20% are singletons. Sequenced material: PBMCs from the stem cell graft donor, taken from the stem cell graft. Receptor source: a human donor who donated a stem cell graft to a child with acute lymphoblastic leukemia.

The chain carries TRBV24-1 and TRBJ2-5; D may be TRBD1 (5 bases). This CDR3 region has 15 residues. V lost 2 bases, J lost 5 bases, and 14 bases lay in between. Germline CDR1 and CDR2: KGHDR and SFDVKD. CDR3 protein: CATSDYGAGLETQYF. The CDR3 DNA is TGTGCCACCAGTGATTATGGCGCAGGGCTTGAGACCCAGTACTTC.

Here the CDR3 DNA reads TGTGCCAGCAGTTACGAGGGGACAGGGGGCCGCGGCTACACCTTC. Its protein product is CASSYEGTGGRGYTF. This sequence joins TRBV6-5 and TRBJ1-2; 12 bases agree with TRBD1. The CDR3 covers 15 residues. V gave up 2 bases and J gave up 8 bases; unmatched junction bases: 6. Germline V CDR1 and CDR2: MNHEY, SVGAGI.

This clonotype was picked up a small number of times. The chain uses TRBV7-2 and TRBJ1-5, with a weak D call TRBD1 (5 bases). The germline CDR1 and CDR2 sequences are SGHTA and FQGNSA. The CDR3 extends over 15 amino acids. V was trimmed by 2 bases and J by 0 bases, leaving 8 bases between them. CDR3 residues: CASSLFRDSNQPQHF. The CDR3 DNA reads TGTGCCAGCAGCTTATTCAGGGATAGCAATCAGCCCCAGCATTTT.

This clonotype was observed a handful of times. The rearrangement uses TRBV5-1 and TRBJ2-1; tentative D call: TRBD2 (5 bases). V lost 1 base to trimming and J lost 8 bases, with 13 bases between them. Germline V gene lookup returns CDR1 SGHRS and CDR2 YFSETQ. CDR3 size: 14 residues. CDR3 residues: CASSLSAGDDEQFF. CDR3 bases: TGCGCCAGCAGCTTGTCAGCCGGGGATGATGAGCAGTTCTTC.

V is TRBV5-1 and J is TRBJ2-4; 7 positions match TRBD1. Germline CDR1 is SGHRS and CDR2 is YFSETQ. J was trimmed by 6 bases and V by 4 bases; bases with no gene match: 7. This CDR3 has 14 residues. In nucleotides, the CDR3 is TGCGCCAGCAGCCTCACAGGGGATGGAAACATTCAGTACTTC. Protein product: CASSLTGDGNIQYF.

The chain combines TRBV19 with TRBJ1-1; 9 bases fit TRBD1. The CDR3 consists of 14 residues. The V gene's germline CDR1 is LNHDA and CDR2 SQIVND (reference sequence). V shed 7 bases and J 5 bases; nucleotides not matched to a gene: 8. CDR3 residues: CASTLTGGVTEAFF. The CDR3 region has the DNA TGTGCCAGTACCCTGACAGGGGGAGTGACTGAAGCTTTCTTT.

The rearrangement joins TRBV5-1 to TRBJ2-2; no clear D. The germline V and J ends were trimmed by 7 bases and 0 bases, with 10 bases remaining between them. The CDR3 loop spans 14 amino acids. Germline V lookup: CDR1 SGHRS, CDR2 YFSETQ. The CDR3 coding sequence is TGCGCCAGCGTCGACATCGCGAACACCGGGGAGCTGTTTTTT. Translation: CASVDIANTGELFF.

The rearrangement joins TRBV5-5 to TRBJ2-1; D perhaps matches TRBD1 (7 bases). The CDR3 is 15 residues long. Germline V gene lookup returns CDR1 SGHKS and CDR2 YYEKEE (reference sequence). The V end lost 2 bases, the J end lost 2 bases, and 11 bases lay between the germline ends. The DNA of the CDR3 is TGTGCCAGCAGCTTCGGCAGGGGGGCCTACAATGAGCAGTTCTTC. This codes for CASSFGRGAYNEQFF.

This clonotype was observed a few times. The rearrangement joins TRBV27 to TRBJ1-3; maybe TRBD1 (6 bases). The germline gives CDR1 MNHEY, CDR2 SMNVEV (reference sequence). The CDR3 has 14 residues. Trimming stripped 5 bases from V and 4 bases from J, with 12 bases between. The CDR3 DNA follows: TGTGCCAGCAGTAAGTACAGGGACGGAAACACCATATATTTT. Translated, it gives CASSKYRDGNTIYF.

The chain uses TRBV2 and TRBJ2-2; D might be TRBD1 or TRBD2, each matching 6 bases. Germline V gene data show CDR1 as SNHLY and CDR2 as FYNNEI. V was trimmed by 6 bases and J by 5 bases, leaving 13 bases between them. This CDR3 has 14 amino acids. CDR3 protein: CASRDGGGTGELFF. CDR3 in DNA: TGTGCCAGCAGGGACGGAGGGGGAACCGGGGAGCTGTTTTTT.